The present T cell receptor (beta chain) was sequenced within a study of blood T cell repertoires in COVID-19. On the study more broadly: COVID-19 samples, acute and convalescent, were from the United States, Italy and Spain. T cells, B-cell-depleted T cells, or PBMCs supplied cDNA or gDNA.

Trimming removed 0 bases from V and 5 bases from J; junction bases left unmatched: 11. Germline V CDR1 and CDR2: SGHTA, FQGNSA. The CDR3 covers 18 residues. As handled by the study authors: Amplification from reference gene primers served as the basis for estimated nucleated cell counts. Data came from immunoSEQ multiplex PCR; TCRdb stores just in-frame clones and leaves some out. V and J calls and clone size are those listed in that table; D and trimming were worked out from the DNA. Of approximately 270,000 clones listed, around 88% are singletons. This receptor was identified in a man older than 75 with acute or convalescent COVID-19. The source material was peripheral blood. The chain couples TRBV7-2 to TRBJ2-1, with 9 bases that match TRBD2. Written as DNA, the CDR3 is TGTGCCAGCAGCTTAGCAGCCCCTCTAGCGGGACGCCACAATGAGCAGTTCTTC. As protein: CASSLAAPLAGRHNEQFF.